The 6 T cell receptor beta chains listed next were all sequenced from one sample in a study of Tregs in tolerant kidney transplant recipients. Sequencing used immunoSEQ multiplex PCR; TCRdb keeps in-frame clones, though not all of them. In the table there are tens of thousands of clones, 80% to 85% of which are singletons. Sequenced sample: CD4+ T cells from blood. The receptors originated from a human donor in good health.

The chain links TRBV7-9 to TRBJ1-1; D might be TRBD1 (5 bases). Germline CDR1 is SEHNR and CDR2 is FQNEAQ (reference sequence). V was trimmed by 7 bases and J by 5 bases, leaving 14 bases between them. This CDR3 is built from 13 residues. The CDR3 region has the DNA TGTGCCAGCAACCAACTCCCAGGGACTGAAGCTTTCTTT. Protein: CASNQLPGTEAFF.

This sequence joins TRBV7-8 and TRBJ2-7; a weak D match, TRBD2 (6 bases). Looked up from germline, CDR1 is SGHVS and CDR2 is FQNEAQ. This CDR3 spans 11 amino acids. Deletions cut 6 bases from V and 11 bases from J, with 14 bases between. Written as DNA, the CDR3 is TGTGCCAGCAGTCGCCGGGACTTAAAGTACTTC. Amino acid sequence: CASSRRDLKYF.

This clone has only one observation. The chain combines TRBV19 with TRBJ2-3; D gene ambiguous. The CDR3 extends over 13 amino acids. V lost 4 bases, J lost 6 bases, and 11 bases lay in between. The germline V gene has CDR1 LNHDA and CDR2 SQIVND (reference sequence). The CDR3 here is CASSSDFPDTQYF. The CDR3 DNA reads TGTGCCAGTAGTAGCGACTTCCCGGATACGCAGTATTTT.

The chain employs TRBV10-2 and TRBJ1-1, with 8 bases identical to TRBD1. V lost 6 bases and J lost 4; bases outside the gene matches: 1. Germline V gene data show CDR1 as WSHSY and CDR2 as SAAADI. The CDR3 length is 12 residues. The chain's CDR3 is CASRDRATEAFF. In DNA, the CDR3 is TGCGCCAGCAGGGACAGGGCCACTGAAGCTTTCTTT.

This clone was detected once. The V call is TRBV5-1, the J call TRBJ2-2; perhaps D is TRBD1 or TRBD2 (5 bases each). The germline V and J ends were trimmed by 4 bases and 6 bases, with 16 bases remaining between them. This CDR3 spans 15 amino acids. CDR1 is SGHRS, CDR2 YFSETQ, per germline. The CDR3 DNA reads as TGCGCCAGCAGCCCGCTCCCCGGGGCGCCCGGGGAGCTGTTTTTT. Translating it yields CASSPLPGAPGELFF.

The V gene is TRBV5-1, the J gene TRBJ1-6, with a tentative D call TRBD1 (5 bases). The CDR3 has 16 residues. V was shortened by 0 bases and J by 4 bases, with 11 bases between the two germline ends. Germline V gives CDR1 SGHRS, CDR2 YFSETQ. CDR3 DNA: TGCGCCAGCAGCTTGGAGCAGGGAATGTATAATTCACCCCTCCACTTT. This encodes CASSLEQGMYNSPLHF. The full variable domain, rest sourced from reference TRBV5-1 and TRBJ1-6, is KAGVTQTPRYLIKTRGQQVTLSCSPISGHRSVSWYQQTPGQGLQFLFEYFSETQRNKGNFPGRFSGRQFSNSRSEMNVSTLELGDSALYLCASSLEQGMYNSPLHFGNGTRLTVT.